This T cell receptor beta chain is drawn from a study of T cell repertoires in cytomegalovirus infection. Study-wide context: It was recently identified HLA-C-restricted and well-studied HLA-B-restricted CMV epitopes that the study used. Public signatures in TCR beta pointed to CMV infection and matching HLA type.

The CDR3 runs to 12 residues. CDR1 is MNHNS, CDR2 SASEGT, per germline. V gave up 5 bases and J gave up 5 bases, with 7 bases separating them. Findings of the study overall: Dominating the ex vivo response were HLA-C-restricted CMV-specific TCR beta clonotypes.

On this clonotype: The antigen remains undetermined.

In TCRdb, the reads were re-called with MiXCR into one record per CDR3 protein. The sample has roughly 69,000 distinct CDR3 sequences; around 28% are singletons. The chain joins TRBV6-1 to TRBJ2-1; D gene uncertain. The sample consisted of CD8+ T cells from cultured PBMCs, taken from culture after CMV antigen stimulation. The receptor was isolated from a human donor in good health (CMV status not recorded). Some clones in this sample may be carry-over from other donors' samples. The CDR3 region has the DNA TGTGCCAGCAGTTACATGGACAATGAGCAGTTCTTC. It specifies CASSYMDNEQFF.